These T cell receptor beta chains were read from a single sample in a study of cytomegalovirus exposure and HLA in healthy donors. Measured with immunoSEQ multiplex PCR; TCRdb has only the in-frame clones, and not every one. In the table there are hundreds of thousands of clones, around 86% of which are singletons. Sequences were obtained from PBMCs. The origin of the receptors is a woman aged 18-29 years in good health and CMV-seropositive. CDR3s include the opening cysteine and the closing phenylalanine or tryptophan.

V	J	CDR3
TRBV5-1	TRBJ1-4	CASSTTLERGRQRNEKLFF
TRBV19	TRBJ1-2	CATPGLPGGYTF
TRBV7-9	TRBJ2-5	CASSLLRTMGLVETQYF
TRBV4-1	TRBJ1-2	CASSQDLGRGPPIAGNYGYTF
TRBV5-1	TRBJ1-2	CASSSGQSYGYTF
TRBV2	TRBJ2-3	CASSAGAGWGTDTQYF
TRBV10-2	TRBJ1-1	CASRVRAVYTEAFF
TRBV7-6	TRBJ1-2	CASSPRGSLNYGYTF
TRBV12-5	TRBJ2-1	CASGSTGGWMLFF
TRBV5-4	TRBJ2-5	CASSRENSLAGGPDF
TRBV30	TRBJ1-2	CAWTKLGLRGYTF
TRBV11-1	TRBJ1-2	CASSTRTANGYTF
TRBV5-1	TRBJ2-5	CASSGGAQETQYF
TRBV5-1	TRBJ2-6	CASSPRGSASGANVLTF
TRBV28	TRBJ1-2	CASSSSTYGYTF